Presented here are 26 T cell receptor beta chains from one specimen sequenced in a study of blood T cell repertoires in COVID-19. Repertoires were generated with immunoSEQ multiplex PCR, while TCRdb's copy carries only in-frame clones and drops some. The data hold 90,000 to 110,000 clones, with around 84% observed a single time. Specimen: peripheral blood. These receptors were collected from a woman older than 75 with acute or convalescent COVID-19.

The genes are TRBV5-1 and TRBJ1-1, with D tentatively TRBD1 (6 bases). CDR3 length: 14 amino acids. Per germline, CDR1 SGHRS and CDR2 YFSETQ. Trimming took off 0 bases at V and 4 bases at J, with 10 bases between the two ends. The CDR3 nucleotides are TGCGCCAGCAGCTTGGAGTCCAGGGGCACTGAAGCTTTCTTT. Translating it yields CASSLESRGTEAFF.

V is TRBV5-4 and J is TRBJ2-1, with D unresolved. The CDR3 loop spans 15 amino acids. V shed 0 bases and J shed 1 base, with 8 bases lying between them. CDR1 is SGHNT and CDR2 is YYREEE in the germline V gene (reference sequence). CDR3 residues: CASSLAVLSYNEQFF. DNA for the CDR3: TGTGCCAGCAGCTTGGCGGTCCTATCCTACAATGAGCAGTTCTTC.

The chain has TRBV11-2 and TRBJ2-1; D is perhaps TRBD2 (5 bases). Germline CDR1 and CDR2: SGHAT and FQNNGV. Trimming shortened V by 1 base and J by 9 bases, and 19 bases separated the two germline ends. The CDR3 totals 16 residues. CDR3 nucleotide sequence: TGTGCCAGCAGCTTAGCCGCTACTAGTGGTGGTAGTGAGCAGTTCTTC. It yields the protein CASSLAATSGGSEQFF.

The chain recombines TRBV3-1 (or the pseudogene TRBV3-2) with TRBJ1-2; TRBD1 agrees at 12 bases. The germline V gene has CDR1 LGHDT and CDR2 YNNKEL (reference sequence). V gave up 4 bases and J gave up 8 bases; unmatched junction bases: 5. The CDR3 is 14 amino acids. The CDR3 reads CASSRGTGGSGYTF. The CDR3 DNA reads as TGTGCCAGCAGCCGCGGGACAGGGGGCTCCGGCTACACCTTC.

The gene calls are TRBV5-6 and TRBJ1-2, with D tentatively TRBD1 (6 bases). There are 11 residues in the CDR3. CDR1 and CDR2 (germline): SGHDT, YYEEEE. The germline V and J ends were trimmed by 3 bases and 11 bases, with 11 bases remaining between them. CDR3 amino acids: CASSSWTEYTF. Written as DNA, the CDR3 is TGTGCCAGCAGCTCCTGGACAGAGTACACCTTC.

CDR3 in DNA: TGTGCCAGTAGTGTGGGAGGCACCGGGGAGCTGTTTTTT. It codes for CASSVGGTGELFF. This rearrangement joins TRBV19 to TRBJ2-2; a possible D gene is TRBD2 (6 bases). The CDR3 length is 13 residues. Germline CDR1 LNHDA, CDR2 SQIVND (reference sequence). The V and J ends lost 5 bases and 4 bases respectively, with 8 bases between them.

The chain uses TRBV24-1 and TRBJ2-2; the match to TRBD2 covers 7 bases. Trimming at V came to 9 bases and at J to 0 bases, leaving 6 bases not matched to a gene. Germline lookup yields CDR1 KGHDR and CDR2 SFDVKD. The CDR3 is 15 amino acids. The CDR3 loop is CATSGRPSNTGELFF. The CDR3 DNA reads as TGTGCCACCTCCGGGAGGCCGTCGAACACCGGGGAGCTGTTTTTT.

This chain connects TRBV27 to TRBJ1-5, with 9 bases that match TRBD1. J gave up 2 bases and V 5 bases, and 13 bases lay outside the gene matches. The CDR3 is 18 amino acids. Germline V lookup: CDR1 MNHEY, CDR2 SMNVEV (reference sequence). The CDR3 here is CASSAAGTGSLGNQPQHF. CDR3 in DNA: TGTGCCAGCAGTGCGGCCGGGACAGGGTCTCTAGGCAATCAGCCCCAGCATTTT.

The chain links TRBV4-3 to TRBJ2-6; tentative D call: TRBD2 (6 bases). V lost 1 base, J lost 3 bases, and 25 bases lay in between. Germline CDR1 is LGHNA and CDR2 is YSLEER. The CDR3 loop spans 21 amino acids. DNA of the CDR3: TGCGCCAGCAGCCAAGCTTTGGTATTGGAGGGCCCGGTACATGGGGCCAACGTCCTGACTTTC. Protein sequence: CASSQALVLEGPVHGANVLTF.

The chain has TRBV5-5 and TRBJ2-1; 10 nucleotides agree with TRBD1. The CDR3 is made up of 15 amino acids. After removal of 0 bases from V and 9 bases from J, the junction contained 6 bases not matched to a gene. The germline gives CDR1 SGHKS, CDR2 YYEKEE (reference sequence). The CDR3 coding sequence is TGTGCCAGCAGCTTGGGGACAGGGGGTTATGGTGAGCAGTTCTTC. Its translation is CASSLGTGGYGEQFF.

The rearrangement links TRBV2 to TRBJ2-3; tentatively, D is TRBD2 (5 bases). Trimming took 6 bases from V and 2 from J, leaving 12 bases between them. This CDR3 contains 14 residues. Germline assignment: CDR1 SNHLY and CDR2 FYNNEI. The CDR3 bases are TGTGCCAGCAGGCGAGCGGATGTCACAGATACGCAGTATTTT. Residues: CASRRADVTDTQYF.

This clone came up a few times. The chain employs TRBV13 and TRBJ2-2; no reliable D call. The CDR3 is 12 residues long. The V and J ends lost 3 bases and 8 bases respectively, with 7 bases between them. Germline V lookup: CDR1 PRHDT, CDR2 FYEKMQ (reference sequence). CDR3 sequence (DNA): TGTGCCAGCAGCTTTCCCGTAGGGGAGCTGTTTTTT. Amino acids: CASSFPVGELFF.

This chain uses TRBV7-6 with TRBJ2-5; 12 nucleotides line up with TRBD2. The CDR3 has 16 amino acids. CDR1 is SGHVS, CDR2 FNYEAQ, per germline. Losses at the gene ends were 1 base for V and 5 bases for J; bases not matched to a gene: 5. The CDR3 reads CASSLGTSGAGETQYF. In DNA, the CDR3 is TGTGCCAGCAGCTTAGGGACTAGCGGGGCGGGGGAGACCCAGTACTTC. Combining the CDR3 with reference TRBV7-6 and TRBJ2-5 gives the whole variable domain GAGVSQSPRYKVTKRGQDVALRCDPISGHVSLYWYRQALGQGPEFLTYFNYEAQQDKSGLPNDRFSAERPEGSISTLTIQRTEQRDSAMYRCASSLGTSGAGETQYFGPGTRLLVL.

The rearrangement joins TRBV4-2 to TRBJ1-1; no clear D. Germline CDR1 is LGHNA and CDR2 is YNFKEQ. CDR3 size: 13 residues. Trimming took 0 bases from V and 6 from J, leaving 8 bases between them. This chain's CDR3 is CASSQDSGSEAFF. The CDR3 DNA reads as TGTGCCAGCAGCCAAGATTCGGGGTCTGAAGCTTTCTTT.

The rearrangement uses TRBV7-9 and TRBJ2-2, with D tentatively TRBD1 (6 bases). Looked up from germline, CDR1 is SEHNR and CDR2 is FQNEAQ (reference sequence). The CDR3 has 15 amino acids. V lost 5 bases, J lost 5 bases, and 15 bases lay in between. As DNA, the CDR3 is TGTGCCAGCAGCCGAAGTAACAGGGAAACCGGGGAGCTGTTTTTT. It codes for CASSRSNRETGELFF.

This chain links TRBV6-6 with TRBJ2-2, with 11 nucleotides matching TRBD1. Trimming cost V 6 bases and J 6 bases; bases outside gene matches: 6. Germline V lookup: CDR1 MNHNY, CDR2 SVGAGI (reference sequence). The CDR3 totals 15 residues. The CDR3 sequence: CASRGPGQGAGELFF. The CDR3 bases are TGTGCCAGCAGAGGACCGGGACAGGGGGCCGGGGAGCTGTTTTTT.

This clone was picked up one time. The chain joins TRBV14 to TRBJ2-1; D is possibly TRBD1 (6 bases). Germline V gives CDR1 SGHDN, CDR2 FVKESK. This CDR3 has 15 amino acids. The V end was cut by 4 bases, the J end by 3 bases, with 13 bases between. In nucleotides, the CDR3 is TGTGCCAGCAGCCTTTCCGACAGGTTCTACAATGAGCAGTTCTTC. It yields the protein CASSLSDRFYNEQFF. The variable domain in full, with the rest retrieved from reference TRBV14 and TRBJ2-1, is EAGVTQFPSHSVIEKGQTVTLRCDPISGHDNLYWYRRVMGKEIKFLLHFVKESKQDESGMPNNRFLAERTGGTYSTLKVQPAELEDSGVYFCASSLSDRFYNEQFFGPGTRLTVL.

The CDR3 sequence is CATSDSGQGDNEQFF. CDR3 DNA: TGTGCCACCAGTGATTCTGGACAGGGTGACAATGAGCAGTTCTTC. The chain uses TRBV24-1 and TRBJ2-1; the match to TRBD1 covers 8 bases. Losses at the gene ends were 2 bases for V and 5 bases for J; bases not matched to a gene: 4. The CDR3 runs 15 residues. CDR1 is KGHDR, CDR2 SFDVKD, per germline.

V and J are TRBV10-3 and TRBJ2-5; the match to TRBD1 covers 8 bases. In germline, CDR1 is ENHRY, CDR2 SYGVKD. The CDR3 covers 14 residues. V lost 7 bases, J lost 2 bases, and 6 bases stayed unmatched. CDR3 in amino acids: CAIKEGTGQETQYF. DNA for the CDR3: TGTGCCATCAAGGAGGGGACAGGTCAAGAGACCCAGTACTTC.

This clone was observed a handful of times. J is TRBJ2-2 and V is TRBV5-1, with 13 bases lining up with TRBD2. Germline loops: CDR1 SGHRS, CDR2 YFSETQ. Trimming cost V 6 bases and J 5 bases; bases outside gene matches: 1. This CDR3 has 14 residues. CDR3 in amino acids: CASKGLAGTGELFF. CDR3 DNA sequence: TGCGCCAGCAAGGGACTAGCGGGAACCGGGGAGCTGTTTTTT.

CDR3 sequence (DNA): TGTGCCAGCAGCTTAAGCTCGCGGTTGAGGACCGGGGAGCTGTTTTTT. Translation gives CASSLSSRLRTGELFF. The chain combines TRBV11-2 with TRBJ2-2, with D unclear. This CDR3 region has 16 residues. Trimming removed 2 bases at V and 5 bases at J, with 15 bases between. Germline V gives CDR1 SGHAT, CDR2 FQNNGV.

As for this clone: Germline and junction disagree at one end, which may indicate a read error. The V call is TRBV19, the J call TRBJ1-1; D is unclear. CDR3 size: 13 residues. The germline V gene has CDR1 LNHDA and CDR2 SQIVND (reference sequence). CDR3 residues: CASSRRQNAEAFF. As DNA, the CDR3 is TGTGCCAGTAGTCGCAGGCAGAACGCTGAAGCTTTCTTT.

The rearrangement joins TRBV5-6 to TRBJ1-2, with 9 positions matching TRBD1. The CDR3 is made up of 15 amino acids. The germline gives CDR1 SGHDT, CDR2 YYEEEE. Trimming removed 0 bases from V and 8 bases from J; junction bases left unmatched: 8. CDR3 loop: CASSLEVGQGRGYTF. The CDR3 region has the DNA TGTGCCAGCAGCTTGGAGGTGGGACAGGGCAGAGGCTACACCTTC.

The chain couples TRBV9 to TRBJ1-6, with TRBD1 matching over 8 bases. The CDR3 is 13 amino acids. Germline V CDR1 and CDR2: SGDLS, YYNGEE. V gave up 4 bases and J gave up 8 bases; unmatched junction bases: 2. CDR3 in amino acids: CASSPTGDSPLHF. In nucleotides, the CDR3 is TGTGCCAGCAGCCCGACAGGGGATTCACCCCTCCACTTT.

The chain joins TRBV18 to TRBJ2-1, with TRBD2 matching over 8 bases. Germline CDR1 reads KGHSH; CDR2 reads LQKENI. The J segment lost 5 bases and the V segment lost 2 bases, leaving 8 bases of the junction unmatched. The CDR3 has 16 residues. DNA of the CDR3: TGTGCCAGCTCACCAATTAGCGGGATCGGGGACAATGAGCAGTTCTTC. Its translation is CASSPISGIGDNEQFF.

V gene TRBV5-1 combines with J gene TRBJ1-1; the match to TRBD1 covers 8 bases. This CDR3 contains 12 residues. V lost 8 bases and J lost 4; bases outside the gene matches: 4. Germline V gives CDR1 SGHRS, CDR2 YFSETQ. CDR3 nucleotide sequence: TGCGCCAGTTCACAGGGGGGCACTGAAGCTTTCTTT. Translating gives CASSQGGTEAFF.